Below, one T cell receptor beta chain is given with its context. Profiling relied on immunoSEQ multiplex PCR, and the TCRdb table lists in-frame clones only, not all of them. The sample includes 2 million to 3 million clones, 90% to 95% of them seen just once. This record belongs to a study of shared clonotypes between healthy human individuals. The germline V gene has CDR1 MDHEN and CDR2 SYDVKM. The CDR3 loop spans 15 amino acids. The V and J ends lost 6 bases and 4 bases, in that order; junction bases with no gene match: 8. The receptor comes from a man younger than 35 in good health. Some clones in this sample may be carry-over from other donors' samples. Sequencing was performed on naive CD4+ T cells from PBMCs. Subset in this sample: CD45RA+ positively selected. The chain carries TRBV28 and TRBJ1-2; the match to TRBD1 covers 10 bases. The CDR3 here is CASRVGTGVGYGYTF. The CDR3 DNA sequence: TGTGCCAGCAGGGTAGGGACAGGGGTGGGCTATGGCTACACCTTC.